This T cell receptor (beta chain) was observed in a study of beta chain features in type 1 diabetes listed by TCRdb under 2018. A note on the overall study: Patients and healthy donors did not differ in mean age, gender distribution, total cell number or subset yield. A total of some 110 million sorted cells were examined across all samples, and a strong correlation was observed between cell number per subset and RNA yield. The study compared TCRB repertoires of sorted circulating CD4+ T cell subsets between recently diagnosed type 1 diabetes patients and matched healthy donors. Whereas all 28 donors provided naive and central memory subsets, regulatory and stem cell-like memory subsets were isolated from just 8 patients and about eight healthy donors. What the work shows at the level of the full study, not this receptor alone: Only small numbers of individuals were included in the HLA sub-analyses, which left unresolved whether HLA type had any influence on TCRB rearrangement. Because cDNA rather than genomic DNA was sequenced, highly expressing activated cells could have been over-represented, although no difference in activation and CD3 levels was found between groups. At VDJ recombination sites, patients with type 1 diabetes made fewer insertions and deleted more nucleotides, a pattern implying thymic rearrangement abnormalities. Naive, central memory and regulatory TCRB repertoires appeared to be more similar among patients than among healthy donors. Type 1 diabetes patients showed a moderate but significant shortening of TCRB CDR3 length in all four CD4+ subsets. PCR might favor shorter templates, but patient and control samples were amplified and corrected together, so any skew would affect both groups equally.

The CDR3 spans 15 residues, from the cysteine through the phenylalanine. Kept here is only the CDR3 DNA, which spans 45 bases and is read in frame from base 1. CDR1 and CDR2, per the germline V gene (reference sequence), are GTSNPN and SVGIG. V is reduced by 2 bases and J by 4 bases, leaving a spacing of 15 bases between them. Turning to this clone: Its antigen is unknown. There are no base qualities to consult, and no much larger clone falls within one base.

The entire amount of isolated RNA was reverse transcribed using the High Capacity cDNA Reverse Transcription Kit, so the sequenced TCRB transcripts were expressed ones. Deep immunoSEQ sequencing was applied to naive, central memory and regulatory T cell samples, giving an average of around 4 million total reads per sample. Sorted cells were lysed in RLT buffer and RNA was extracted with DNase-treated RNeasy Micro or Mini kits, depending on cell number. Each cell subset was processed on its own to prevent cross-contamination, while patient and healthy donor samples were processed together. TCRB sequences were amplified from cDNA with the immunoSEQ multiplex PCR, producing 87-bp fragments spanning the CDR3 region. Amplicons were sequenced on the Illumina HiSeq platform. Processing in the source paper ran as follows. Synthetic template baselines were used to correct PCR bias computationally, reads within Hamming distance 2 were collapsed, and singletons that could not be merged were discarded. By aligning reads against IMGT, V, D and J genes, CDR3 length, and insertions or deletions at six rearrangement sites were assigned. Within each subset, clonotype counts were normalized to the number of sorted cells before true diversity and Gini coefficients were calculated with the tcR R package. The overlap coefficient, calculated on TCRB nucleotide sequences, was used to measure repertoire sharing. As a proxy for the pre-selection repertoire, out-of-frame TCRB sequences from naive cells were analyzed. What TCRdb holds here is the immuneACCESS table cut down to in-frame rearrangements. Part of the clones is not present; checked against another copy, under half of the missing clones reflect an unresolved V gene, and the others are unexplained. From that table come the V and J calls and clone size; the DNA was used to work out D and trimming. Here the sample has about 700,000 clones; around 15% occur a single time. Around 0.022% of the sample rests with the top ten.

From each donor, a single peripheral blood sample of 100 to 150 mL on average was drawn into heparinised tubes. A BD FACSAria II was used to sort naive, central memory, regulatory and stem cell-like memory CD4+ T cells with a panel that included CD45RO, CCR7, CD25, CD127, CD95 and CD27. Purity was above 95% for every sorted population. PBMCs were isolated right away by Lymphoprep density gradient centrifugation and were stained directly, without culture. So that batch effects would be minimized, each experiment stained and sorted samples in pairs, pairing one healthy donor with one patient. The chain links TRBV30 with TRBJ2-1, and TRBD1 may be the D gene, going by 5 matching bases. Specimen: naive CD4+ T cells from blood. The cell subset or site label, read with the paper, signifies: true naive CD4+ T cells. The receptor's source is a man in his late teens or twenties with type 1 diabetes. The DNA sequence follows: TGTGCCTGGAGTCCCTGGGGCGAACCATACAATGAGCAGTTCTTC. It is translated as CAWSPWGEPYNEQFF.